Shown below are 9 T cell receptor beta chains from a single sample sequenced in a study of identical twins (dated by TCRdb to 2016 to 2017). Receptor libraries were prepared by 5' RACE. These reads were obtained on an Illumina HiSeq 2000. TCRdb trimmed public reads at Q25 via fastp, called clones via MiXCR and kept in-frame beta chains. When rows share a CDR3 protein, they turn into one entry using the most common DNA and genes. The sample has 250,000 or so distinct CDR3 sequences on record, approximately 8.3% of them singletons. Less than 4% of the sample rests with the top ten. The same data also went into a second study, on yellow fever vaccine responses in identical twins.

Sequenced: CD8+ T cells sorted from blood. The receptor source for this set is a woman aged 18-35 years in good health.

This clonotype was seen a handful of times. The CDR3: CSRYGGGYNEQFF. The CDR3 DNA is TGCAGTAGATACGGGGGTGGCTACAATGAGCAGTTCTTC. This sequence joins TRBV20-1 and TRBJ2-1, with D perhaps matching TRBD2 (6 bases). CDR1 is DFQATT, CDR2 SNEGSKA, per germline (reference sequence). The ends were cut back, 8 bases at V and 3 bases at J, with 14 bases in the middle. The CDR3 runs 13 residues.

The rearrangement uses TRBV20-1 and TRBJ2-7, with D perhaps matching TRBD1 (5 bases). Germline values: CDR1 DFQATT, CDR2 SNEGSKA (reference sequence). This CDR3 has 15 residues. Trimming left V 5 bases short and J 0 bases short, with 17 bases between. CDR3 DNA sequence: TGCAGTGCTTCCCCCACCTGGGGCGCCTCCTACGAGCAGTACTTC. Amino acid sequence: CSASPTWGASYEQYF.

In its sample, this clonotype is medium-sized. This sequence joins TRBV20-1 and TRBJ2-5; 10 nucleotides align to TRBD2. V trimming: 5 bases; J trimming: 4 bases; junction bases outside the gene matches: 7. The germline gives CDR1 DFQATT, CDR2 SNEGSKA (reference sequence). This CDR3 is built from 14 residues. The CDR3 sequence is CSAGLAERGETQYF. In nucleotides, the CDR3 is TGCAGTGCTGGACTAGCGGAAAGGGGAGAGACCCAGTACTTC.

A few counts support this clonotype. The chain joins TRBV25-1 to TRBJ2-7, with 7 bases lining up with TRBD1. Trimming took 4 bases from V and 2 from J; bases not matched to a gene: 17. Germline V gene lookup returns CDR1 MGHDK and CDR2 SYGVNS. The CDR3 loop spans 18 amino acids. As DNA, the CDR3 is TGTGCCAGCAGTGTACACATACCAACCGGGACAGCACCCTACGAGCAGTACTTC. It encodes CASSVHIPTGTAPYEQYF.

The chain uses TRBV10-2 and TRBJ2-1; TRBD2 might be the D (6 bases). Trimming took off 5 bases at V and 1 base at J, with 12 bases between the two ends. There are 15 residues in the CDR3. Germline values: CDR1 WSHSY, CDR2 SAAADI. The CDR3 loop reads CASSRLAESYNEQFF. The CDR3 DNA is TGCGCCAGCAGTAGATTAGCGGAGTCCTACAATGAGCAGTTCTTC.

This clonotype has just a few counts. The V gene is TRBV7-6, the J gene TRBJ2-1; D unresolved. V lost 2 bases, J lost 1 base, and 9 bases lay in between. Germline CDR1 and CDR2: SGHVS and FNYEAQ. This CDR3 has 15 amino acids. CDR3 sequence reads: CASSLQVDSYNEQFF. CDR3 in DNA: TGTGCCAGCAGCTTACAGGTCGATTCCTACAATGAGCAGTTCTTC.

This clonotype was observed a few times. The chain couples TRBV6-1 to TRBJ2-1, with a tentative D call TRBD2 (6 bases). Germline CDR1 reads MNHNS; CDR2 reads SASEGT. Trimming shortened V by 8 bases and J by 3 bases, and 17 bases separated the two germline ends. The CDR3 is 15 amino acids. CDR3 sequence reads: CASGAGGRIYNEQFF. CDR3 DNA: TGTGCCAGCGGAGCCGGGGGTCGGATCTACAATGAGCAGTTCTTC.

The J gene is TRBJ2-1, the V gene TRBV6-1, with D maybe TRBD1 (8 bases). V lost 2 bases, J lost 8 bases, and 16 bases lay in between. Germline V gene sequence: CDR1 MNHNS, CDR2 SASEGT. The CDR3 contains 15 residues. CDR3 sequence (DNA): TGTGCCAGCAGTGAATGGGGGGGGACAGGCGATGAGCAGTTCTTC. Residues: CASSEWGGTGDEQFF.

This clonotype occurred a few times. The V call is TRBV25-1, the J call TRBJ2-5; D perhaps matches TRBD1 (6 bases). V lost 10 bases, J lost 2 bases, and 17 bases lay in between. This CDR3 has 14 amino acids. Germline lookup yields CDR1 MGHDK and CDR2 SYGVNS. CDR3 coding DNA: TGTGCCACACAGGGCTTGGGCACGCAAGAGACCCAGTACTTC. Translating it yields CATQGLGTQETQYF.